This T cell receptor (beta chain) was recorded in a study of stem cell transplantation in POMP-related autoinflammatory disease (dated by TCRdb to 2020 to 2022). About the study as a whole: It was hypothesized that MHC class I-dependent CD8+ T-cell differentiation and positive selection are impaired by defective thymoproteasomes, resulting in skewing of the TRB repertoire. The effect of POMP deficiency on T-cell receptor beta repertoire diversity and CDR3 characteristics was assessed by high-throughput TRB sequencing. Broad study findings and their caveats: The number of unique TRB V-J gene pairings in PRAID patients was restricted. PRAID patients trended toward lower TRB diversity and higher clonality across all analyzed T-cell subsets. In PRAID patients, the trend toward lower diversity and increased clonality reached statistical significance only for regulatory T cells.

Before TRB sequencing, the T-cell subsets, namely conventional T cells, CD8+ T cells, regulatory T cells, and T follicular helper cells, were sorted. Points on this clone: The antigen it binds to is not known. No base quality values were provided; no much bigger clone lies one nucleotide off.

The library was built by means of the immunoSEQ multiplex PCR assay. The authors processed their data as follows. Shannon entropy, which accounts for clonal size distribution, was used to quantify repertoire diversity. The Gini-Simpson index (Simpson_1-D) served as the measure of how unequally clonotypes were distributed. The table was pulled from immuneACCESS by TCRdb, which kept in-frame rearrangements only. Such tables lose some clones; where checked, under half of the loss comes from unresolved V genes, and the rest has no known cause. V and J calls and clone size are given by that table; D and trimming were obtained from the DNA. The sample has over a thousand clones on record, approximately 90% of them singletons. Clones ranked in the top ten supply 6.6% of the sample. The sample was a CXCR5-defined cell subset from PBMCs. This TCR derives from a human donor in good health.

Here the CDR3 is given as CASSYPRGQGYGYTF. The DNA is as follows: TGTGCCAGCAGTTACCCTAGGGGGCAAGGCTATGGCTACACCTTC. The rearrangement combines TRBV6-6 with TRBJ1-2; 7 bases in the junction line up with TRBD1. The germline V gene (reference sequence) provides CDR1 MNHNY and CDR2 SVGAGI. The CDR3 goes from the cysteine to the phenylalanine over 15 residues. The DNA shown is the 45-base CDR3, in frame from base 1. Trimming takes 2 bases off V and 4 bases off J; junction bases not matched to a gene: 7.